Here is one T cell receptor beta chain with its context. Mismatch with germline at one junction end may stem from a read error. Through a sample-barcoded 5' primer and a J-beta primer mix, a second PCR was run for about 6 to 11 cycles. MiXCR was run by TCRdb on the 5' RACE reads, yielding one entry per CDR3 protein. The table includes around 780,000 distinct CDR3 sequences, approximately 24% detected once. The sample belongs to a study of blood T cells in healthy people across ages. This CDR3 region has 13 residues. Germline CDR1 is SSHAT and CDR2 is FNYEAQ (reference sequence). The data also belong to a second study, concerning T cells of mothers and their children.

This receptor was obtained from a boy aged 10-17 years in good health. The gene calls are TRBV7-7 and TRBJ2-5; D call uncertain. The sample comprised blood. As DNA, the CDR3 is TGTGCTAGCAGCACACGACACTTGGAGACCCAGTACTTC. Its translation: CASSTRHLETQYF.